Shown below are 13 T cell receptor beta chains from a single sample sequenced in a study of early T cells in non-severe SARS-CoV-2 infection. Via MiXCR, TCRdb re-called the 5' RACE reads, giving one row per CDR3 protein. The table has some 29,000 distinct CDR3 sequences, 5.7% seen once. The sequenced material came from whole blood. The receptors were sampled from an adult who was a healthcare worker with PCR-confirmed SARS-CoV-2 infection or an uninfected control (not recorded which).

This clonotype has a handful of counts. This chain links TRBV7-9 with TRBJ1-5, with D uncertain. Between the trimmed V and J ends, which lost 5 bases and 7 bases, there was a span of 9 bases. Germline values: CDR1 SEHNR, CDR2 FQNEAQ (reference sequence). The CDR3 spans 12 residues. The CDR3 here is CASSHGWQPQHF. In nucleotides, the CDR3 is TGTGCCAGCAGCCACGGTTGGCAGCCCCAGCATTTT.

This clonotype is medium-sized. In DNA, the CDR3 is TGTGCCAGCAGCCCCCGTTGGGGGACCGAATACGAGCAGTACTTC. Its translation is CASSPRWGTEYEQYF. This rearrangement joins TRBV13 to TRBJ2-7; D could derive from TRBD1 or TRBD2 (5 bases each). In germline, CDR1 is PRHDT, CDR2 FYEKMQ (reference sequence). The CDR3 extends over 15 amino acids. The ends were cut back, 5 bases at V and 4 bases at J, with 18 bases in the middle.

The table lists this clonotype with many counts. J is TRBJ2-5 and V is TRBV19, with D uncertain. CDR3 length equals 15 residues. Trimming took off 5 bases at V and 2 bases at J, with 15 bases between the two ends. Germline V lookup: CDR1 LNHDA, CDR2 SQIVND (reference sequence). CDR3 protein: CASSSNSRPQETQYF. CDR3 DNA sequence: TGTGCCAGTAGTTCTAACAGCAGGCCTCAAGAGACCCAGTACTTC.

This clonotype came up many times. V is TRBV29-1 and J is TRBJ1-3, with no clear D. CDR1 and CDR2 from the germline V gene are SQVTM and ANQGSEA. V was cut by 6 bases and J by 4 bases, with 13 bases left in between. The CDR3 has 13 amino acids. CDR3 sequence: CSVAPGVGNTIYF. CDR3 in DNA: TGCAGCGTGGCCCCCGGGGTCGGAAACACCATATATTTT.

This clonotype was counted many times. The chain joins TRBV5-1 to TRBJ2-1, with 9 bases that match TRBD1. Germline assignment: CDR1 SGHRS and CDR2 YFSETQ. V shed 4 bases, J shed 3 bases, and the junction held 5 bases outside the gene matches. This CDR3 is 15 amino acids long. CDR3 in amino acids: CASSRDRGFYNEQFF. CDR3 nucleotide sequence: TGCGCCAGCAGCCGAGACAGGGGGTTCTACAATGAGCAGTTCTTC. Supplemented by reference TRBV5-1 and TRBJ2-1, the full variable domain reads KAGVTQTPRYLIKTRGQQVTLSCSPISGHRSVSWYQQTPGQGLQFLFEYFSETQRNKGNFPGRFSGRQFSNSRSEMNVSTLELGDSALYLCASSRDRGFYNEQFFGPGTRLTVL.

CDR3 sequence: CASASFRGSSTDTQYF. The CDR3 DNA reads TGTGCCAGCGCTTCGTTTAGGGGGTCGAGCACAGATACGCAGTATTTT. This sequence joins TRBV6-2 or TRBV6-3 and TRBJ2-3, with D perhaps matching TRBD1 (6 bases). Trimming removed 8 bases at V and 0 bases at J, with 18 bases between. Germline CDR1 and CDR2: MNHEY and SVGEGT. This CDR3 spans 16 amino acids.

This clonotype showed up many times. CDR3 DNA sequence: TGTGCCAGCAGTTTGAATGCTGGGGCCAACGTCCTGACTTTC. Its translation: CASSLNAGANVLTF. The V call is TRBV6-5, the J call TRBJ2-6; D not certain. Germline loops: CDR1 MNHEY, CDR2 SVGAGI. The ends were cut back, 4 bases at V and 2 bases at J, with 6 bases in the middle. The CDR3 contains 14 residues.

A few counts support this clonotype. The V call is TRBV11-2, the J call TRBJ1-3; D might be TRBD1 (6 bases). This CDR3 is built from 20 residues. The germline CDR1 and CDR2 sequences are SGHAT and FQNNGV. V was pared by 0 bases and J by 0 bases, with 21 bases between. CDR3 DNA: TGTGCCAGCAGCTTAGATGGGGGCAGGGAGGCGTACTACTCTGGAAACACCATATATTTT. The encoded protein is CASSLDGGREAYYSGNTIYF.

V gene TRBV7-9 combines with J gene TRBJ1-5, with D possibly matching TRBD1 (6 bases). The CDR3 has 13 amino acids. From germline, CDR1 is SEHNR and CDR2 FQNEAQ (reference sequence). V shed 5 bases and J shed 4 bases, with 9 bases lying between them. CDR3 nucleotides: TGTGCCAGCAGCGCTACAGGGAATCAGCCCCAGCATTTT. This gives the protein CASSATGNQPQHF.

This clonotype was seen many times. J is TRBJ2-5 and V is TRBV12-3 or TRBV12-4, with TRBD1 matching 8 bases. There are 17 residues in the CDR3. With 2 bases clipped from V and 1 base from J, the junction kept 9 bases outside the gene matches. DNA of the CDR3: TGTGCCAGCAGTTTAATTCTCGGGACAGGTCCCCAAGAGACCCAGTACTTC. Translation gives CASSLILGTGPQETQYF.

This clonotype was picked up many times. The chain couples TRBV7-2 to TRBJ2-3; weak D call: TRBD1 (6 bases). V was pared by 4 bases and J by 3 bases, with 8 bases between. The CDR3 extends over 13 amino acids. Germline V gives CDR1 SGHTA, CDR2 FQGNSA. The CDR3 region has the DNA TGTGCCAGCAGCTACCAGGGGACAGATACGCAGTATTTT. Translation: CASSYQGTDTQYF.

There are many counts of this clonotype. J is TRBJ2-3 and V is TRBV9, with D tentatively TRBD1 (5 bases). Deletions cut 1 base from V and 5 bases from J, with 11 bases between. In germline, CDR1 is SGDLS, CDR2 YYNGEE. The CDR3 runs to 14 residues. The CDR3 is CASSVLRGGDTQYF. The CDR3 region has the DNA TGTGCCAGCAGCGTACTAAGGGGTGGAGATACGCAGTATTTT.

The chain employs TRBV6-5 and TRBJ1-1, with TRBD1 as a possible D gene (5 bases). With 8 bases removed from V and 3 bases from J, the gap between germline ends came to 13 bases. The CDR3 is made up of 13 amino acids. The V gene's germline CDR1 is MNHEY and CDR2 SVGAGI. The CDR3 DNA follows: TGTGCCAGCCGGTGGGGGAGGGACACTGAAGCTTTCTTT. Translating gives CASRWGRDTEAFF.